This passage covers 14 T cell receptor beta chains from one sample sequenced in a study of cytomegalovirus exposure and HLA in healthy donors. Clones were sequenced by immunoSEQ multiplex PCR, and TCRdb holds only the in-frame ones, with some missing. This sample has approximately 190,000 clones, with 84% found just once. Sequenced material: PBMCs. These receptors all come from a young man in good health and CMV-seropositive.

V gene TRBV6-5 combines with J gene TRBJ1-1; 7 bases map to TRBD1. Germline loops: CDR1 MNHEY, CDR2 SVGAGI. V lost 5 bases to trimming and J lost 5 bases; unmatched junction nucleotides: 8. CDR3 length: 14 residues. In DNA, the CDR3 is TGTGCCAGCAGTATTGGCAGGGGGAGAACTGAAGCTTTCTTT. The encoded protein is CASSIGRGRTEAFF.

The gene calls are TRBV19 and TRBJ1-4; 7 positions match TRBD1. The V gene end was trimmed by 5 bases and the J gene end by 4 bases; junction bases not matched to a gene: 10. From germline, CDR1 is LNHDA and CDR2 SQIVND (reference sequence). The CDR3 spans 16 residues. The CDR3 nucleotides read TGTGCCAGTAGTCGGGACAGCCAAGCACGTAATGAAAAACTGTTTTTT. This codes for CASSRDSQARNEKLFF.

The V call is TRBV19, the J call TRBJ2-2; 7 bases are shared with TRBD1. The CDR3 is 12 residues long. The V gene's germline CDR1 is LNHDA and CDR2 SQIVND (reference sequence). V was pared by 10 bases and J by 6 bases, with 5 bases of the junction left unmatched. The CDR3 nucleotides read TGTGCCACCAGACAGGGACCCGGGGAGCTGTTTTTT. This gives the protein CATRQGPGELFF.

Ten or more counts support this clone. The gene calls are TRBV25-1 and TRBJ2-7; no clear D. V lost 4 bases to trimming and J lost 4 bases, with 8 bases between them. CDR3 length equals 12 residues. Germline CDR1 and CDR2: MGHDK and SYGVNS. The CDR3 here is CASSGRPYEQYF. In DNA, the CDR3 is TGTGCCAGCAGTGGCAGGCCATACGAGCAGTACTTC.

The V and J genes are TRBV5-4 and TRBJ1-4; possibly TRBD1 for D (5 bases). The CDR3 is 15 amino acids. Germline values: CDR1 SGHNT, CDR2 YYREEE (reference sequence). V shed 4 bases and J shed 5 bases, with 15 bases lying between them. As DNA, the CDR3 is TGTGCCAGCAGCGCTCTAAGGGGCGTGAATGAAAAACTGTTTTTT. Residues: CASSALRGVNEKLFF.

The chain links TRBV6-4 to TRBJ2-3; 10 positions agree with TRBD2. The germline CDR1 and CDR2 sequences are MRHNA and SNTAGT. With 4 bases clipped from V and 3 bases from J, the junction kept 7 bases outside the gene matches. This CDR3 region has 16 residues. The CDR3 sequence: CASSAIAGGWTDTQYF. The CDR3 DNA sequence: TGTGCCAGCAGTGCAATAGCGGGAGGCTGGACAGATACGCAGTATTTT.

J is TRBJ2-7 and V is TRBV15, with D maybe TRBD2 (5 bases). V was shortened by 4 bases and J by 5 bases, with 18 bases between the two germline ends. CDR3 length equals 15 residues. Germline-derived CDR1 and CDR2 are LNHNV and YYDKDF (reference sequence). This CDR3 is CATSKRIGVRDEQYF. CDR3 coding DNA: TGTGCCACCAGCAAAAGGATCGGGGTTCGCGACGAGCAGTACTTC.

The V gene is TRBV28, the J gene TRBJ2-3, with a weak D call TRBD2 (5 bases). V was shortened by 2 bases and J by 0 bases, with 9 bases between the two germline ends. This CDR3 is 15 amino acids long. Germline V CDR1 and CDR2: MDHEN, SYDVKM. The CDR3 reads CASSLGSASTDTQYF. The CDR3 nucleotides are TGTGCCAGCAGTTTAGGTAGCGCGAGCACAGATACGCAGTATTTT.

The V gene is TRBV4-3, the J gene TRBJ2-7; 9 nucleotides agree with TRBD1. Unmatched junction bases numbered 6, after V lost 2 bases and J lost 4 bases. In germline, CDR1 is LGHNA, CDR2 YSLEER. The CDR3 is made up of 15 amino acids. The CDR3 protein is CASSQYRGRKYEQYF. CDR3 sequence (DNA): TGCGCCAGCAGCCAATACAGGGGGCGGAAGTACGAGCAGTACTTC.

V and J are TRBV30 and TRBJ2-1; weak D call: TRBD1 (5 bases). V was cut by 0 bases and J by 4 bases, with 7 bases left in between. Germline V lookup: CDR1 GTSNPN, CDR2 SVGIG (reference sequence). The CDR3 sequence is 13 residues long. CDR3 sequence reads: CAWSVGQYNEQFF. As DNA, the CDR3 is TGTGCCTGGAGTGTGGGGCAGTACAATGAGCAGTTCTTC.

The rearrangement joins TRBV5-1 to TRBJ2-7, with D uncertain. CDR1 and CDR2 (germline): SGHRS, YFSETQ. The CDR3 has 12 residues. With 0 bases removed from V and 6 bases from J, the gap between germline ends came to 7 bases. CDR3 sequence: CASSLDLSEQYF. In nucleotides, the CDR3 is TGCGCCAGCAGCTTGGACCTGAGCGAGCAGTACTTC. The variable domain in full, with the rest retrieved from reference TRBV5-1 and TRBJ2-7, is KAGVTQTPRYLIKTRGQQVTLSCSPISGHRSVSWYQQTPGQGLQFLFEYFSETQRNKGNFPGRFSGRQFSNSRSEMNVSTLELGDSALYLCASSLDLSEQYFGPGTRLTVT.

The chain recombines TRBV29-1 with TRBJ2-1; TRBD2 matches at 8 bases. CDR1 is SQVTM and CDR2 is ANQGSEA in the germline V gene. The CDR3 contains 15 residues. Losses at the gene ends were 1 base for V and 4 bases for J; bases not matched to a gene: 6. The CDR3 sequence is CSVEALTSAYNEQFF. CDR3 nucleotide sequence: TGCAGCGTTGAAGCTCTGACTAGCGCGTACAATGAGCAGTTCTTC.

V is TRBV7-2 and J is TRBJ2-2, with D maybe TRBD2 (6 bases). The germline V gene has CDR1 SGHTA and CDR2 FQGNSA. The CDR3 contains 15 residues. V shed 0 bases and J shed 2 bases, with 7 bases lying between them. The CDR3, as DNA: TGTGCCAGCAGCTTAGCGGGAGGAAACACCGGGGAGCTGTTTTTT. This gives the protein CASSLAGGNTGELFF.

The CDR3 region is CASSPLAGALDTQYF. As DNA, the CDR3 is TGTGCCAGCAGTCCTCTAGCGGGAGCGTTAGATACGCAGTATTTT. The rearrangement links TRBV6-4 to TRBJ2-3; 10 positions match TRBD2. Germline trimming cut 5 bases from V and 5 bases from J; bases unmatched to any gene: 7. Germline V gives CDR1 MRHNA, CDR2 SNTAGT. There are 15 residues in the CDR3.